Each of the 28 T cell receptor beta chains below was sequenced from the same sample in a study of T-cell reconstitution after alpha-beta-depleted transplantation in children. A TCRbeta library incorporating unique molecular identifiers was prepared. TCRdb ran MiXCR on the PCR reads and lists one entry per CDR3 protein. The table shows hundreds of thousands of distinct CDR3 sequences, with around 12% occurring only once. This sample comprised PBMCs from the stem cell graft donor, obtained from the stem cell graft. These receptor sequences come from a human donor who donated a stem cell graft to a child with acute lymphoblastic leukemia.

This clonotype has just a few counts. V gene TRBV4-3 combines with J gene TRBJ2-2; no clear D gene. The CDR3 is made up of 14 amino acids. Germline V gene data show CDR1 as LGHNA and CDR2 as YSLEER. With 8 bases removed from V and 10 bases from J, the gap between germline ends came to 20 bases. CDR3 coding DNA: TGCGCCAGCTCACGGACGGGCCCGGTCGAGGAGCTGTTTTTT. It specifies CASSRTGPVEELFF.

In nucleotides, the CDR3 is TGTGCCAGCAGTTGGGACAAGGCCGGGGAGCTGTTTTTT. It is translated as CASSWDKAGELFF. This sequence joins TRBV6-2 or TRBV6-3 and TRBJ2-2; TRBD1 might be the D (6 bases). CDR1 and CDR2 (germline): MNHEY, SVGEGT. This CDR3 spans 13 amino acids. With 4 bases removed from V and 6 bases from J, the gap between germline ends came to 9 bases.

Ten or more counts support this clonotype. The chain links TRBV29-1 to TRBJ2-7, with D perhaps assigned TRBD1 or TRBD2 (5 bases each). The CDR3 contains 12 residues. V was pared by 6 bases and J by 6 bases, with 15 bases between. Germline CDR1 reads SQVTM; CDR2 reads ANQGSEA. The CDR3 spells CSVLGTPGEQYF. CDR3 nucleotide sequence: TGCAGCGTACTCGGGACGCCTGGCGAGCAGTACTTC.

The CDR3 reads CASSQEVNLNTEAFF. The DNA for the CDR3 is TGCGCCAGCAGCCAAGAAGTCAACCTGAACACTGAAGCTTTCTTT. V gene TRBV4-3 combines with J gene TRBJ1-1; D gene ambiguous. This CDR3 region has 15 residues. Germline-derived CDR1 and CDR2 are LGHNA and YSLEER. Trimming left V 0 bases short and J 0 bases short, with 8 bases between.

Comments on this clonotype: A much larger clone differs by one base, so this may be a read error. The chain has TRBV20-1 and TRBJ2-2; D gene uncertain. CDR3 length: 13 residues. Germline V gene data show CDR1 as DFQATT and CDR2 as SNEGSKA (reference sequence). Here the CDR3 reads CSAALQNTWELFF. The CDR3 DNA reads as TGCAGTGCGGCACTTCAGAACACCTGGGAGCTGTTTTTT.

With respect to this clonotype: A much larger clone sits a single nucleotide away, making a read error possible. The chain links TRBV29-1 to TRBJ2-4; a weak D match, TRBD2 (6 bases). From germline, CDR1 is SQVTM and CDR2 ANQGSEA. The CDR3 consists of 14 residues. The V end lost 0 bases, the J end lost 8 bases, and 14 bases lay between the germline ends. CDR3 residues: CSVEDLEGRHIQYF. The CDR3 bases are TGCAGCGTTGAAGATCTGGAGGGAAGGCACATTCAGTACTTC.

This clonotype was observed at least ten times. The CDR3 coding sequence is TGCAGTGCTAGGGGCACGGGGACAGCTGATTTCTATGGCTACACCTTC. This sequence encodes CSARGTGTADFYGYTF. V is TRBV20-1 and J is TRBJ1-2; 7 nucleotides agree with TRBD1. The germline V gene has CDR1 DFQATT and CDR2 SNEGSKA (reference sequence). The CDR3 is made up of 16 amino acids. Trimming removed 3 bases from V and 4 bases from J; junction bases left unmatched: 14.

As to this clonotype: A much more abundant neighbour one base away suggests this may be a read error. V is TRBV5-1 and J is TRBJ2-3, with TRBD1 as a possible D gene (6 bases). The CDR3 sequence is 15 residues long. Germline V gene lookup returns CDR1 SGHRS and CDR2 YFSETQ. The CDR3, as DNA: TGCGCCAGCAGCTTATCTACAGGGATCACAGATTCGCAGTATTTT. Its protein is CASSLSTGITDSQYF.

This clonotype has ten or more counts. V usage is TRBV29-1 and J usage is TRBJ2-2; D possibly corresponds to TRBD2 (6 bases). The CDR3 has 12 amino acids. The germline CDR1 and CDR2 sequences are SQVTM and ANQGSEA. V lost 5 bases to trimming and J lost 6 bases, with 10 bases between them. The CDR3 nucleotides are TGCAGCGTTTGGAGGGATCCCGGGGAGCTGTTTTTT. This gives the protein CSVWRDPGELFF.

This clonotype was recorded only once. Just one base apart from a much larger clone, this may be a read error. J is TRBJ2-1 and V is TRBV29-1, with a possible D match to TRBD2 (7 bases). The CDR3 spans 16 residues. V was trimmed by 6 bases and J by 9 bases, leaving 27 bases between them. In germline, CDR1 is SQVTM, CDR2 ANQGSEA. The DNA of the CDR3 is TGCAGCGTCCCCACGGGTGGGGGGGCCGTCGGCTTTGAGCAGTTCTTC. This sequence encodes CSVPTGGGAVGFEQFF.

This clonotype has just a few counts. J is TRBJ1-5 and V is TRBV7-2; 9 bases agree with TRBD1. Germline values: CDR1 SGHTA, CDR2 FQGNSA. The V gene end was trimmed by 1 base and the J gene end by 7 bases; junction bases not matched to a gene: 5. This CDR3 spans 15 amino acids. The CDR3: CASSLGQGGRQPQHF. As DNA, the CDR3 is TGTGCCAGCAGCTTAGGACAGGGGGGTAGGCAGCCCCAGCATTTT.

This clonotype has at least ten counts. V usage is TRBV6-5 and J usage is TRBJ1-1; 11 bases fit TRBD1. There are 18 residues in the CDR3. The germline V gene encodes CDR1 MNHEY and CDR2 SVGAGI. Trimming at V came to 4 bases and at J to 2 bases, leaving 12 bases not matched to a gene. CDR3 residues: CASSSLSRTGGRNTEAFF. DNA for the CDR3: TGTGCCAGCAGTTCCCTCTCTAGGACAGGGGGCCGAAACACTGAAGCTTTCTTT.

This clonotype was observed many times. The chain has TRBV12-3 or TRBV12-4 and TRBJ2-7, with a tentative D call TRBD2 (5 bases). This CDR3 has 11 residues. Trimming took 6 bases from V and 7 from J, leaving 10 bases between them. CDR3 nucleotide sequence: TGTGCCAGCAGCGGGGTATGGGAGCAGTACTTC. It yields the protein CASSGVWEQYF.

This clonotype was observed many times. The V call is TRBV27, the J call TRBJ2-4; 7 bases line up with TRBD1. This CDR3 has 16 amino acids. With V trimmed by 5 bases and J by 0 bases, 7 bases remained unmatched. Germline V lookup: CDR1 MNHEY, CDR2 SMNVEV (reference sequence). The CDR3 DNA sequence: TGTGCCAGCAGTAACCCGGGACAGCTAGCCAAAAACATTCAGTACTTC. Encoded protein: CASSNPGQLAKNIQYF.

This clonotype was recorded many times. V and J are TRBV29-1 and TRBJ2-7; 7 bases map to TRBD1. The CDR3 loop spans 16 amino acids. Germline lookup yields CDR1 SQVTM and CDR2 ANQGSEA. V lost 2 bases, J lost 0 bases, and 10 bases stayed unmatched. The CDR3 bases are TGCAGCGTTGAATTAAGCCGGGACAGCAACTCCTACGAGCAGTACTTC. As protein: CSVELSRDSNSYEQYF.

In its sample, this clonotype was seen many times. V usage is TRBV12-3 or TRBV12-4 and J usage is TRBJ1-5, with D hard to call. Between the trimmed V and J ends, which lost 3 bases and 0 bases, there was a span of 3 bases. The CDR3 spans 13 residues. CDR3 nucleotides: TGTGCCAGCAGTTTTAATAGCAATCAGCCCCAGCATTTT. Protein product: CASSFNSNQPQHF.

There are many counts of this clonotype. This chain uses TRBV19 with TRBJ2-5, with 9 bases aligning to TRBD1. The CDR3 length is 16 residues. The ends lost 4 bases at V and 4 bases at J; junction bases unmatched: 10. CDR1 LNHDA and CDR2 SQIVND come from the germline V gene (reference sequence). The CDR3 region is CASSTGTGNGAETQYF. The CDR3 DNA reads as TGTGCCAGTAGTACCGGGACAGGGAACGGGGCAGAGACCCAGTACTTC.

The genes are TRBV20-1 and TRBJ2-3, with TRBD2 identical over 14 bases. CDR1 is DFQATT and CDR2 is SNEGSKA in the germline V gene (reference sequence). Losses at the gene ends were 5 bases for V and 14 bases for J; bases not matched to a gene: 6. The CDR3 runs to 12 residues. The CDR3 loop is CSAGGLAGVGYF. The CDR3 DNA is TGCAGTGCTGGGGGACTAGCGGGAGTCGGGTATTTT.

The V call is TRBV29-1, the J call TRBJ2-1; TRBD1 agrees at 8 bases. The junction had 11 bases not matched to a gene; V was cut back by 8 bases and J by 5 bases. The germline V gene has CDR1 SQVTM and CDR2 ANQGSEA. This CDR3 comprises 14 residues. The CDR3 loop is CSSSGTGGHNEQFF. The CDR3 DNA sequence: TGCAGCTCGTCGGGAACAGGGGGTCACAATGAGCAGTTCTTC.

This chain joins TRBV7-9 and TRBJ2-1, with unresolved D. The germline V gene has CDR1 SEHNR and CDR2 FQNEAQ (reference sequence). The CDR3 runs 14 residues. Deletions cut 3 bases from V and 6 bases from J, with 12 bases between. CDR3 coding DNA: TGTGCCAGCAGCTTGACGGGCCCTACCAATGAGCAGTTCTTC. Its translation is CASSLTGPTNEQFF.

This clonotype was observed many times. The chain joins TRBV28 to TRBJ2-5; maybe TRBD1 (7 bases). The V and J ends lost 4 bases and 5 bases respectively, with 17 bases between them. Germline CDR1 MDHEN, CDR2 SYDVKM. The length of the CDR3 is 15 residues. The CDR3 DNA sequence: TGTGCCAGCAGTTCGCCCAGGGGGGTTCTGGAGACCCAGTACTTC. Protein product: CASSSPRGVLETQYF.

CDR3 DNA sequence: TGCAGTGCTATGGTACTAGCGGGCCTGAACAATGAGCAGTTCTTC. Residues: CSAMVLAGLNNEQFF. This chain joins TRBV20-1 and TRBJ2-1, with 9 bases that match TRBD2. The CDR3 covers 15 residues. V gave up 4 bases and J gave up 5 bases; unmatched junction bases: 9. From germline, CDR1 is DFQATT and CDR2 SNEGSKA (reference sequence).

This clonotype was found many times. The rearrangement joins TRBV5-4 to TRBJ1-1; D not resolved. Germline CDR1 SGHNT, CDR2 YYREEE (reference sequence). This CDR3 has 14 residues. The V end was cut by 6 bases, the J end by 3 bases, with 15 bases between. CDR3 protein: CASNNLLRDTEAFF. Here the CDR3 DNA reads TGTGCCAGCAACAACCTACTGAGGGACACTGAAGCTTTCTTT.

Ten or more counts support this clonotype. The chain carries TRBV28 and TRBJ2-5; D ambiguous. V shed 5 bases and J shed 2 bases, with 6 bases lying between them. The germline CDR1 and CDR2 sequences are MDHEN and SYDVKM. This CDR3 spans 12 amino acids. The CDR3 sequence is CASSKIQETQYF. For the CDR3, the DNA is TGTGCCAGCAGTAAAATACAAGAGACCCAGTACTTC.

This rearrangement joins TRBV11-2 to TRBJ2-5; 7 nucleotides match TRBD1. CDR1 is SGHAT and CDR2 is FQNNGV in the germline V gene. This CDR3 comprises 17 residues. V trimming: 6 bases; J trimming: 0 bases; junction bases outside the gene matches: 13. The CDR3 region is CASSFRLGQVYQETQYF. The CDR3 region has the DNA TGTGCCAGCAGTTTTAGACTTGGACAGGTCTACCAAGAGACCCAGTACTTC.

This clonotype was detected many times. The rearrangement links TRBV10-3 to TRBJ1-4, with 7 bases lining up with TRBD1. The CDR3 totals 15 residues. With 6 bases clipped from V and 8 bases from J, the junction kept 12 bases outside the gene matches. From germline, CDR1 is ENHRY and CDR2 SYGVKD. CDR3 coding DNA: TGTGCCATCAGCGGGGCCACAGGGGTAGGGGAAAAACTGTTTTTT. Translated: CAISGATGVGEKLFF.

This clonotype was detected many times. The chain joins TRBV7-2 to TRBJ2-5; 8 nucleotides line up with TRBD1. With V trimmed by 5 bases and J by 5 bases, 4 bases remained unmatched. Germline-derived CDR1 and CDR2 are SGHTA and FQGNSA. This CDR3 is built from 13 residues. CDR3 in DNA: TGTGCCAGCAGCCAGGACAGGGCGGAGACCCAGTACTTC. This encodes CASSQDRAETQYF. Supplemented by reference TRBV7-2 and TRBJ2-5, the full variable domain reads GAGVSQSPSNKVTEKGKDVELRCDPISGHTALYWYRQSLGQGLEFLIYFQGNSAPDKSGLPSDRFSAERTGGSVSTLTIQRTQQEDSAVYLCASSQDRAETQYFGPGTRLLVL.

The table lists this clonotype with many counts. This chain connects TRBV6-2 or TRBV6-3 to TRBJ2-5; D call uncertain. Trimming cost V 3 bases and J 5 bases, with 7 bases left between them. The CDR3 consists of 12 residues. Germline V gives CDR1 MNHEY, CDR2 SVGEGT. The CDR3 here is CASSYDWETQYF. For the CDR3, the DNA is TGTGCCAGCAGTTATGATTGGGAGACCCAGTACTTC.